This T cell receptor beta chain was observed in a study of T cell responses to AZD1222 COVID-19 vaccine. Broader study findings: Donors in the cohort were predominantly white British and more often female, and clonal diversity was possibly underestimated.

Data came from immunoSEQ multiplex PCR; TCRdb stores just in-frame clones and leaves some out. The sample comprises 90,000 to 130,000 clones, roughly nine tenths of which are singletons, and roughly 3% rests with the top ten. In the case of this clone: Its antigen is unidentified.

The CDR3 extends over 19 amino acids. V lost 0 bases, J lost 3 bases, and 14 bases stayed unmatched. Germline CDR1 is SGDLS and CDR2 is YYNGEE. Sequencing used peripheral blood, obtained on day 0 of AZD1222 vaccination. The chain uses TRBV9 and TRBJ1-2; 10 positions match TRBD1. This receptor was taken from an adult in good health. The CDR3: CASSVEVSTGGGWDYGYTF. The CDR3 nucleotides read TGTGCCAGCAGCGTAGAGGTTTCGACAGGGGGCGGATGGGACTATGGCTACACCTTC.